This is a list of T cell receptor beta chains from one sample in a study of OX40 agonist ivuxolimab in advanced cancers. Generated by immunoSEQ multiplex PCR, the TCRdb table keeps only in-frame clones and is missing some. The sample shows 50,000 or so clones, over 80% of them seen only once. Sample: CD4+ or CD8+ T cells sorted from blood, taken in a trial of the OX40 agonist ivuxolimab. The source is an adult with an advanced solid tumor such as melanoma, head and neck, liver or kidney cancer. CDR3s include the opening cysteine and the closing phenylalanine or tryptophan.

J gene,V gene,CDR3 protein
TRBJ2-1,TRBV2,CASRGSGTGLDEQFF
TRBJ2-7,TRBV27,CASSLLGTVYEQYF
TRBJ2-7,TRBV9,CASSVTGGDEQYF
TRBJ2-2,TRBV9,CASSVATAYTGELFF
TRBJ2-2,TRBV6-6,CASSPGTGATGELFF
TRBJ2-1,TRBV13,CASSYTGTGGMYEQFF
TRBJ1-2,TRBV6-5,CASSYPGQGAGGYTF
TRBJ2-5,TRBV5-1,CASSLGVNQETQYF
TRBJ2-2,TRBV9,CASSDRTPNTGELFF
TRBJ2-7,TRBV13,CASSSTRESGDEQYF
TRBJ1-1,TRBV13,CASSLKGVNTEAFF
TRBJ2-3,TRBV30,CAWSVGSTQYF
TRBJ2-7,TRBV27,CASSPHGPSYEQYF
TRBJ2-3,TRBV12-5,CASGLVALEAGGSGGATQYF
TRBJ2-1,TRBV27,CASSLGLPGLAGVDNEQFF
TRBJ2-7,TRBV6-5,CASSPLSGSAYEQYF
TRBJ1-1,TRBV9,CASSSQGVGTEAFF
TRBJ1-5,TRBV27,CASSLRIPQTGVSNQPQHF
TRBJ2-1,TRBV7-2,CASSLAPGLAGGPGASYNEQFF
TRBJ2-7,TRBV7-9,CASSYPSRDRGTYEQYF
TRBJ1-1,TRBV7-8,CASSLEGSSPGGTEAFF
TRBJ1-2,TRBV21-1,CASSKLRVRQGYTF
TRBJ1-1,TRBV28,CASSLWIGQNTEAFF
TRBJ2-1,TRBV27,CASSFSTPGHEQFF
TRBJ2-1,TRBV19,CASSISASGGDEQFF
TRBJ2-2,TRBV19,CASSLRPGLEDTGELFF
TRBJ1-1,TRBV14,CASSQFPGGGTEAFF
TRBJ2-1,TRBV7-9,CASSPPAGQKTNEQFF
TRBJ2-5,TRBV9,CASSVGGVETQYF
TRBJ2-7,TRBV28,CASSYTRLAGGYEQYF
TRBJ2-7,TRBV7-9,CASSPTGGYEQYF
TRBJ2-7,TRBV6-5,CASSYPQREGSYEQYF
TRBJ2-7,TRBV13,CASSEDRADEQYF
TRBJ2-2,TRBV6-6,CASSSPTGYTGELFF
TRBJ2-1,TRBV7-8,CASSSWREGEVGQFF
TRBJ1-5,TRBV28,CASSRRTRPQHF